The 32 T cell receptor beta chains below come from one sample, sequenced in a study of Tregs in tolerant kidney transplant recipients. The assay was immunoSEQ multiplex PCR, and TCRdb's table has in-frame clones only and misses some. The table shows 40,000 to 50,000 clones, with roughly nine tenths occurring only once. The sample comprised Tregs from blood. These receptors originate from a human donor in good health.

The chain joins TRBV11-2 to TRBJ2-6, with unresolved D. The germline V gene has CDR1 SGHAT and CDR2 FQNNGV. Trimming removed 5 bases from V and 0 bases from J, with 8 bases in between. The length of the CDR3 is 15 residues. The CDR3 sequence: CASSRLGSGANVLTF. DNA of the CDR3: TGTGCCAGCAGCCGCCTGGGCTCTGGGGCCAACGTCCTGACTTTC.

This chain links TRBV11-2 with TRBJ1-2; the D is unclear. V was cut by 0 bases and J by 5 bases, with 10 bases left in between. The CDR3 covers 14 residues. Germline CDR1 SGHAT, CDR2 FQNNGV. This CDR3 reads CASSLEGLDYGYTF. CDR3 bases: TGTGCCAGCAGCTTAGAAGGGTTAGATTATGGCTACACCTTC.

Of note for this clone: The sample carries other DNA sequences with the same CDR3. J is TRBJ2-7 and V is TRBV2; possibly TRBD1 for D (6 bases). The germline gives CDR1 SNHLY, CDR2 FYNNEI. The CDR3 covers 15 residues. V dropped 6 bases and J dropped 6 bases, with 21 bases sitting between them. CDR3 in amino acids: CASRTGPGPPSEQYF. In DNA form, the CDR3 reads TGTGCCAGCAGAACAGGGCCGGGACCCCCCAGCGAGCAGTACTTC.

In this sample, this clone turned up once. The chain recombines TRBV5-1 with TRBJ2-1; unclear D gene. Trimming removed 5 bases from V and 3 bases from J, with 12 bases in between. This CDR3 has 14 amino acids. Germline CDR1 SGHRS, CDR2 YFSETQ. The CDR3 reads CASRAQNNYNEQFF. CDR3 sequence (DNA): TGCGCCAGCAGAGCTCAAAATAACTACAATGAGCAGTTCTTC.

The chain joins TRBV6-1 to TRBJ1-1; D not certain. V lost 7 bases to trimming and J lost 8 bases, with 17 bases between them. This CDR3 contains 13 residues. The germline CDR1 and CDR2 sequences are MNHNS and SASEGT. The CDR3 loop reads CASIEAYWGEAFF. The CDR3 nucleotides are TGTGCCAGCATCGAGGCGTACTGGGGAGAAGCTTTCTTT.

The chain has TRBV4-1 and TRBJ2-7; 14 bases are a match to TRBD2. Germline V gene data show CDR1 as MGHRA and CDR2 as YSYEKL. The CDR3 runs 21 residues. The J segment lost 1 base and the V segment lost 4 bases, leaving 18 bases of the junction unmatched. This CDR3 reads CASSRTAGGPGLAGASYEQYF. Written as DNA, the CDR3 is TGCGCCAGCAGCCGTACCGCGGGTGGGCCGGGACTAGCGGGAGCTTCCTACGAGCAGTACTTC.

J is TRBJ2-7 and V is TRBV18; 7 bases are shared with TRBD1. In germline, CDR1 is KGHSH, CDR2 LQKENI. After removal of 6 bases from V and 4 bases from J, the junction contained 9 bases not matched to a gene. This CDR3 comprises 14 residues. This CDR3 reads CASSDRAVMYEQYF. CDR3 coding DNA: TGTGCCAGCTCCGACAGGGCGGTTATGTACGAGCAGTACTTC.

By proportion, this clone is medium-sized (0.01 to 0.1%). The V call is TRBV6-1, the J call TRBJ2-7; a weak D match, TRBD2 (6 bases). Trimming pared 10 bases from V and 4 bases from J, leaving 17 bases between. The CDR3 sequence is 13 residues long. Germline lookup yields CDR1 MNHNS and CDR2 SASEGT. In DNA, the CDR3 is TGTGCCACCACCCAGGGACTGCTTTACGAGCAGTACTTC. Its translation is CATTQGLLYEQYF.

The chain is built from TRBV9 and TRBJ1-1; D not certain. Trimming removed 3 bases from V and 1 base from J, with 7 bases in between. This CDR3 has 13 amino acids. The germline V gene encodes CDR1 SGDLS and CDR2 YYNGEE. CDR3 sequence (DNA): TGTGCCAGCAGCGGGATGGAGAACACTGAAGCTTTCTTT. Residues: CASSGMENTEAFF.

V usage is TRBV5-4 and J usage is TRBJ2-3; possibly TRBD2 for D (6 bases). The germline V gene has CDR1 SGHNT and CDR2 YYREEE (reference sequence). The CDR3 covers 15 residues. V was trimmed by 4 bases and J by 2 bases, leaving 14 bases between them. The CDR3 protein is CASSPPGLFTDTQYF. DNA for the CDR3: TGTGCCAGCAGCCCTCCGGGACTCTTCACAGATACGCAGTATTTT.

This chain links TRBV6-1 with TRBJ2-5, with a weak D call TRBD1 (5 bases). Matching the DNA end better, TRBJ2-7 makes the J call doubtful. The CDR3 runs to 13 residues. Germline V gene lookup returns CDR1 MNHNS and CDR2 SASEGT. The CDR3 DNA follows: TGTGCCAGCAGGCCCGCGACAGCCTACGAGCAGTACTTC. The encoded protein is CASRPATAYEQYF.

The count of this clone is one. This sequence joins TRBV29-1 and TRBJ1-2; 7 bases are shared with TRBD1. Germline trimming cut 6 bases from V and 3 bases from J; bases unmatched to any gene: 7. The length of the CDR3 is 13 residues. Looked up from germline, CDR1 is SQVTM and CDR2 is ANQGSEA. The CDR3 reads CSVGQRGYYGYTF. In DNA form, the CDR3 reads TGCAGCGTGGGACAGAGAGGGTACTATGGCTACACCTTC.

J is TRBJ1-2 and V is TRBV18; D gene unclear. Per the germline V gene, CDR1 is KGHSH and CDR2 is LQKENI. The CDR3 is 14 amino acids. The V end lost 3 bases, the J end lost 5 bases, and 13 bases lay between the germline ends. CDR3 sequence (DNA): TGTGCCAGCTCACCCACTGGCGGTGTGTATGGCTACACCTTC. Amino acids: CASSPTGGVYGYTF.

The V and J genes are TRBV9 and TRBJ2-3; tentative D call: TRBD2 (6 bases). CDR1 SGDLS and CDR2 YYNGEE come from the germline V gene. This CDR3 comprises 14 residues. V was clipped by 4 bases and J by 2 bases, with 11 bases between them. The CDR3 region has the DNA TGTGCCAGCAGCCCTCGGGACTTCACAGATACGCAGTATTTT. It codes for CASSPRDFTDTQYF.

This clone was seen only a few times. V and J are TRBV7-9 and TRBJ1-1; D is uncertain. Germline V gene lookup returns CDR1 SEHNR and CDR2 FQNEAQ (reference sequence). The CDR3 is made up of 13 amino acids. Trimming pared 11 bases from V and 3 bases from J, leaving 16 bases between. The CDR3 DNA is TGTGCCGGTAGCAATCGGGCGGACACTGAAGCTTTCTTT. Protein product: CAGSNRADTEAFF.

The chain combines TRBV6-1 with TRBJ1-1; weak D call: TRBD1 (6 bases). The CDR3 has 15 residues. V lost 4 bases, J lost 2 bases, and 14 bases lay in between. Germline V gives CDR1 MNHNS, CDR2 SASEGT. In DNA, the CDR3 is TGTGCCAGCAGTGGAAAAAAGACAGGAAACACTGAAGCTTTCTTT. This codes for CASSGKKTGNTEAFF.

The chain joins TRBV14 to TRBJ2-1, with 11 bases identical to TRBD2. This CDR3 comprises 15 residues. Germline trimming cut 5 bases from V and 7 bases from J; bases unmatched to any gene: 7. The germline gives CDR1 SGHDN, CDR2 FVKESK. The CDR3 here is CASSSSGGARNEQFF. CDR3 bases: TGTGCCAGCAGCAGTAGCGGGGGGGCCAGAAATGAGCAGTTCTTC.

CDR3 nucleotides: TGTGCCAGCAGCGCCCCTCGGGGTGTCAGCACTGAAGCTTTCTTT. Protein: CASSAPRGVSTEAFF. The chain recombines TRBV11-1 with TRBJ1-1; D not resolved. V was trimmed by 5 bases and J by 4 bases, leaving 17 bases between them. Germline V CDR1 and CDR2: SGHAT, FQDESV (reference sequence). The CDR3 covers 15 residues. The full variable domain, in which reference TRBV11-1 and TRBJ1-1 provide the parts outside the CDR3, is EAEVAQSPRYKITEKSQAVAFWCDPISGHATLYWYRQILGQGPELLVQFQDESVVDDSQLPKDRFSAERLKGVDSTLKIQPAELGDSAMYLCASSAPRGVSTEAFFGQGTRLTVV.

The rearrangement joins TRBV5-1 to TRBJ2-4; 10 bases fit TRBD2. The CDR3 has 14 amino acids. Unmatched junction bases numbered 7, after V lost 4 bases and J lost 9 bases. CDR1 and CDR2 (germline): SGHRS, YFSETQ. CDR3 residues: CASSPSGGAVIQYF. The CDR3 DNA is TGCGCCAGCAGCCCGAGCGGGGGGGCGGTCATTCAGTACTTC.

This rearrangement joins TRBV2 to TRBJ2-2, with unresolved D. The CDR3 loop spans 13 amino acids. Germline CDR1 is SNHLY and CDR2 is FYNNEI. The germline V and J ends were trimmed by 5 bases and 1 base, with 5 bases remaining between them. CDR3 region: CASSQRNTGELFF. In nucleotides, the CDR3 is TGTGCCAGCAGTCAAAGGAACACCGGGGAGCTGTTTTTT.

This clone was seen a few times. The rearrangement uses TRBV19 and TRBJ1-2, with 7 bases that match TRBD1. There are 13 residues in the CDR3. The J segment lost 0 bases and the V segment lost 8 bases, leaving 3 bases of the junction unmatched. CDR1 is LNHDA and CDR2 is SQIVND in the germline V gene (reference sequence). For the CDR3, the DNA is TGTGCCAGTCGGGACAGCTCTAACTATGGCTACACCTTC. This encodes CASRDSSNYGYTF.

The chain uses TRBV5-1 and TRBJ1-2; D gene unclear. The germline gives CDR1 SGHRS, CDR2 YFSETQ. V lost 0 bases to trimming and J lost 1 base, with 7 bases between them. CDR3 size: 14 residues. Here the CDR3 DNA reads TGCGCCAGCAGCTTGGATCCCATTAACTATGGCTACACCTTC. Residues: CASSLDPINYGYTF.

The chain links TRBV5-1 to TRBJ2-5; D is uncertain. The CDR3 spans 11 residues. Per the germline V gene, CDR1 is SGHRS and CDR2 is YFSETQ. Between the trimmed V and J ends, which lost 1 base and 4 bases, there was a span of 2 bases. The CDR3 is CASSLRETQYF. The CDR3 DNA is TGCGCCAGCAGCTTGAGAGAGACCCAGTACTTC.

This clone showed up just once. The rearrangement links TRBV28 to TRBJ1-3, with D hard to call. The CDR3 length is 14 residues. The V end lost 3 bases, the J end lost 2 bases, and 8 bases lay between the germline ends. Germline values: CDR1 MDHEN, CDR2 SYDVKM. CDR3 coding DNA: TGTGCCAGCAGTTTCAACCGGGCTGGAAACACCATATATTTT. Translation gives CASSFNRAGNTIYF.

The chain employs TRBV6-1 and TRBJ1-2, with TRBD1 as a possible D gene (5 bases). The V and J ends lost 7 bases and 1 base respectively, with 16 bases between them. Germline CDR1 is MNHNS and CDR2 is SASEGT. There are 15 residues in the CDR3. The CDR3 is CASIRGQGLNYGYTF. The DNA for the CDR3 is TGTGCCAGCATTAGAGGGCAGGGCCTTAACTATGGCTACACCTTC.

This clone was seen once. This chain uses TRBV10-3 with TRBJ2-3; TRBD2 matches 9 bases. CDR1 is ENHRY and CDR2 is SYGVKD in the germline V gene. V dropped 6 bases and J dropped 0; count of bases not matched to a gene: 4. The CDR3 sequence is 15 residues long. The CDR3 DNA follows: TGTGCCATCAGCCGACTAGCGGCTAGCACAGATACGCAGTATTTT. Translated: CAISRLAASTDTQYF.

The gene calls are TRBV10-3 and TRBJ2-7; a possible D gene is TRBD1 (6 bases). The DNA end is a closer match to TRBJ2-5, so the J assignment may be wrong. Germline-derived CDR1 and CDR2 are ENHRY and SYGVKD. The CDR3 has 14 residues. CDR3 nucleotide sequence: TGTGCCATCAGTGTTGCAGGGGTAGGGGAGACCCAGTACTTC. Encoded protein: CAISVAGVGETQYF.

The chain recombines TRBV7-9 with TRBJ1-1; D uncertain. Trimming removed 8 bases at V and 2 bases at J, with 9 bases between. Germline-derived CDR1 and CDR2 are SEHNR and FQNEAQ (reference sequence). The CDR3 length is 12 residues. CDR3 nucleotide sequence: TGTGCCAGCTCGTATGGAAACACTGAAGCTTTCTTT. Its protein is CASSYGNTEAFF.

V and J are TRBV5-6 and TRBJ1-2, with D possibly being TRBD1 (5 bases). Trimming took off 4 bases at V and 1 base at J, with 20 bases between the two ends. Germline lookup yields CDR1 SGHDT and CDR2 YYEEEE. This CDR3 has 17 amino acids. This chain's CDR3 is CASSPIRPGLFNYGYTF. The CDR3 bases are TGTGCCAGCAGCCCTATCCGTCCGGGACTGTTTAACTATGGCTACACCTTC.

The chain carries TRBV5-4 and TRBJ2-3, with a possible D match to TRBD2 (6 bases). This CDR3 is 17 amino acids long. Trimming left V 4 bases short and J 1 base short, with 19 bases between. CDR1 and CDR2 (germline): SGHNT, YYREEE (reference sequence). CDR3 loop: CASSLGVGGVGTDTQYF. The DNA for the CDR3 is TGTGCCAGCAGCCTTGGCGTGGGGGGTGTCGGCACAGATACGCAGTATTTT. The whole variable domain, remainder taken from reference TRBV5-4 and TRBJ2-3, is ETGVTQSPTHLIKTRGQQVTLRCSSQSGHNTVSWYQQALGQGPQFIFQYYREEENGRGNFPPRFSGLQFPNYSSELNVNALELDDSALYLCASSLGVGGVGTDTQYFGPGTRLTVL.

The CDR3 loop is CASSPFSRNYEQYF. As DNA, the CDR3 is TGTGCCAGCTCACCATTTTCCCGAAACTACGAGCAGTACTTC. This chain joins TRBV18 and TRBJ2-7; the D is unclear. CDR3 length: 14 residues. The V end lost 2 bases, the J end lost 3 bases, and 11 bases lay between the germline ends. Germline V lookup: CDR1 KGHSH, CDR2 LQKENI.

This chain uses TRBV10-3 with TRBJ2-5; 7 nucleotides line up with TRBD1. Germline V gene lookup returns CDR1 ENHRY and CDR2 SYGVKD. The CDR3 extends over 16 amino acids. V shed 4 bases and J 11 bases; nucleotides not matched to a gene: 19. The CDR3 loop reads CAISVAAGGLELEQYF. CDR3 bases: TGTGCCATCAGTGTCGCCGCAGGGGGATTGGAATTGGAGCAGTACTTC.